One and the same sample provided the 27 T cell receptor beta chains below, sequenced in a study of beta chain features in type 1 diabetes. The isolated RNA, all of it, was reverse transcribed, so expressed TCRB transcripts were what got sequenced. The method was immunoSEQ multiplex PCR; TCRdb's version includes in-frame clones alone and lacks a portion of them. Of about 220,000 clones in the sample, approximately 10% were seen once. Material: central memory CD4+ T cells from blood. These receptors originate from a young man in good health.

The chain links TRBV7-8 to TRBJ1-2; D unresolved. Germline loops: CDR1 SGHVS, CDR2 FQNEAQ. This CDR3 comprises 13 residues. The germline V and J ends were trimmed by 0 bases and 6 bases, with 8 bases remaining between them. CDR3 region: CASSLAGWNGYTF. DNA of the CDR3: TGTGCCAGCAGCTTAGCGGGCTGGAATGGCTACACCTTC.

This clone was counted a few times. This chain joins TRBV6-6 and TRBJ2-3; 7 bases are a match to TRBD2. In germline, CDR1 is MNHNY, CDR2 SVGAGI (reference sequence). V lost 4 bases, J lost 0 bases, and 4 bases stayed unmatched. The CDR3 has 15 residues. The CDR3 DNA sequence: TGTGCCAGCAGTTCACTAGCGTTTAGCACAGATACGCAGTATTTT. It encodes CASSSLAFSTDTQYF.

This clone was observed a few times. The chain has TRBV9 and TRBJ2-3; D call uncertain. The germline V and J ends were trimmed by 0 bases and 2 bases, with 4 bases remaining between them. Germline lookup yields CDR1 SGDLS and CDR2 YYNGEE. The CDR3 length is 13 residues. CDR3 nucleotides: TGTGCCAGCAGCGTAGACACCACAGATACGCAGTATTTT. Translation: CASSVDTTDTQYF.

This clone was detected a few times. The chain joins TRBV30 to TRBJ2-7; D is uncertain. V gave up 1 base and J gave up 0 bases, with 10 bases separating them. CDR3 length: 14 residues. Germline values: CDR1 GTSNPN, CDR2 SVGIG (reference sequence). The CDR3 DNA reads TGTGCCTGGAGTGACACCTCTCGCTCCTACGAGCAGTACTTC. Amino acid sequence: CAWSDTSRSYEQYF.

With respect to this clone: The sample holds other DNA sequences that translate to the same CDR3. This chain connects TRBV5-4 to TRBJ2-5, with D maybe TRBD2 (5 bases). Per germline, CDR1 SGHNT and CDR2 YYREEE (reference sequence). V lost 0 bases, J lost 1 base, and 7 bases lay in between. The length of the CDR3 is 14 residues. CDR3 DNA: TGTGCCAGCAGCTTGGCGGGGAGCCAAGAGACCCAGTACTTC. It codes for CASSLAGSQETQYF.

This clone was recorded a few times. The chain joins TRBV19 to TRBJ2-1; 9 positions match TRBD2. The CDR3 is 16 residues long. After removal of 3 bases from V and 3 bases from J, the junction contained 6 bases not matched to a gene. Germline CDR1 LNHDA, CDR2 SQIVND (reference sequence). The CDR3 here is CASSILTSGGYNEQFF. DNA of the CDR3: TGTGCCAGTAGTATTTTGACTAGCGGAGGCTACAATGAGCAGTTCTTC.

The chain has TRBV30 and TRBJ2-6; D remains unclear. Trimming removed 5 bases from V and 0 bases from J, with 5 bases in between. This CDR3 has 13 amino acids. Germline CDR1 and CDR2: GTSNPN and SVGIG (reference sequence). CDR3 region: CAWSNSGANVLTF. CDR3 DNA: TGTGCCTGGTCGAACTCTGGGGCCAACGTCCTGACTTTC.

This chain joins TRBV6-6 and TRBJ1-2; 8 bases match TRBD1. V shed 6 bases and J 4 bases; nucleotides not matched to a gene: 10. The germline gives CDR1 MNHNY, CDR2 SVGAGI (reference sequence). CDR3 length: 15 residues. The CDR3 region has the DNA TGTGCCAGCAGCCCCGGACAGGGTTTAATCTATGGCTACACCTTC. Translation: CASSPGQGLIYGYTF.

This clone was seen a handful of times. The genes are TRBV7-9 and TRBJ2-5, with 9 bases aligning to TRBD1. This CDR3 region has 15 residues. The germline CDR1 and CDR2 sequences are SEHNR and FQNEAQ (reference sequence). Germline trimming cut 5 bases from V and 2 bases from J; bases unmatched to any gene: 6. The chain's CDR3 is CASSPKGTGQETQYF. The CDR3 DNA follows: TGTGCCAGCAGCCCCAAAGGGACAGGGCAAGAGACCCAGTACTTC.

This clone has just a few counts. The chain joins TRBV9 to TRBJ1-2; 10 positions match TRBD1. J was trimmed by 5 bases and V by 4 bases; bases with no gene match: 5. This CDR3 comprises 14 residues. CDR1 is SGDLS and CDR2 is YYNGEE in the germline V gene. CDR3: CASSPRTGGYGYTF. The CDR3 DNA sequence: TGTGCCAGCAGCCCGCGGACAGGGGGGTATGGCTACACCTTC. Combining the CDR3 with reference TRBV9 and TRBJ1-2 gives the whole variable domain DSGVTQTPKHLITATGQRVTLRCSPRSGDLSVYWYQQSLDQGLQFLIQYYNGEERAKGNILERFSAQQFPDLHSELNLSSLELGDSALYFCASSPRTGGYGYTFGSGTRLTVV.

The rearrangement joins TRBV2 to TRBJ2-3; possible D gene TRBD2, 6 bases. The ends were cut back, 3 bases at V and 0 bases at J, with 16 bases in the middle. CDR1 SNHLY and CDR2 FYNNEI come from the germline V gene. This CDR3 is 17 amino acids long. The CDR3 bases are TGTGCCAGCAGTGACTGGTGGGGCGGGGATAGCACAGATACGCAGTATTTT. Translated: CASSDWWGGDSTDTQYF.

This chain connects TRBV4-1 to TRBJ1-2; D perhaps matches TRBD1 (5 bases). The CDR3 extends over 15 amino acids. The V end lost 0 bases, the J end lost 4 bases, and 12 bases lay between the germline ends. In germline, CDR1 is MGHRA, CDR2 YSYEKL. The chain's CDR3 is CASSQDQGTSYGYTF. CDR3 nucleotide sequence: TGCGCCAGCAGCCAAGATCAGGGAACCTCCTATGGCTACACCTTC.

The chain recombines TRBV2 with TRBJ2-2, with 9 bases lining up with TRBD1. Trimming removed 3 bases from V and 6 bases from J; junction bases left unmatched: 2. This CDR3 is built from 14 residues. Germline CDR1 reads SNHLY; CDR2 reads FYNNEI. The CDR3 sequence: CASSEGQGSGELFF. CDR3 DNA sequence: TGTGCCAGCAGTGAGGGACAGGGATCCGGGGAGCTGTTTTTT.

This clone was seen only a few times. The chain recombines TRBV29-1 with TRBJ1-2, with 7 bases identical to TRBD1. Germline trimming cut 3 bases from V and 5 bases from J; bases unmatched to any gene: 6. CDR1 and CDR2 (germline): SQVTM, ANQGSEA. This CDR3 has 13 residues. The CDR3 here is CSVDEGTVYGYTF. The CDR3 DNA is TGCAGCGTTGACGAGGGGACAGTTTATGGCTACACCTTC.

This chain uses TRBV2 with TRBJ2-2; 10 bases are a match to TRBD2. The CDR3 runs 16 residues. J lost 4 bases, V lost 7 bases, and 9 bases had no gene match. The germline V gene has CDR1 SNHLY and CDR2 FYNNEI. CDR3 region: CASNGAGGPGTGELFF. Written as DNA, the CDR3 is TGTGCCAGCAATGGAGCGGGAGGGCCGGGCACCGGGGAGCTGTTTTTT. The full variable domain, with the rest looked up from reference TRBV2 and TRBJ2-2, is EPEVTQTPSHQVTQMGQEVILRCVPISNHLYFYWYRQILGQKVEFLVSFYNNEISEKSEIFDDQFSVERPDGSNFTLKIRSTKLEDSAMYFCASNGAGGPGTGELFFGEGSRLTVL.

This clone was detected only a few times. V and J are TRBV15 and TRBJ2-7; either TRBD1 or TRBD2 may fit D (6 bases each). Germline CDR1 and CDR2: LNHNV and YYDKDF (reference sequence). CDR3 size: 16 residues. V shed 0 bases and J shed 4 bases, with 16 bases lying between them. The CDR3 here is CATSRDAKGGLYEQYF. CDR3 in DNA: TGTGCCACCAGCAGAGATGCAAAGGGGGGATTATACGAGCAGTACTTC.

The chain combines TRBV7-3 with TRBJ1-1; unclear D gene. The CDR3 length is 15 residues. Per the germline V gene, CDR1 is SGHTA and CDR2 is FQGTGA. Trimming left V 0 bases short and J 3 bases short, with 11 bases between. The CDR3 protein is CASSLTGMGYTEAFF. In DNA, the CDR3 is TGTGCCAGCAGCTTAACAGGGATGGGGTACACTGAAGCTTTCTTT.

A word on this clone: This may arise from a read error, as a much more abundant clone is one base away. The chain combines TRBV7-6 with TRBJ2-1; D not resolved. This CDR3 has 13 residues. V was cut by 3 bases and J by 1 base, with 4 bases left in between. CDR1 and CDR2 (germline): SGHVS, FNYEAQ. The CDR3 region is CASSLGSYNEQFF. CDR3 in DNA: TGTGCCAGCAGCTTGGGTTCCTACAATGAGCAGTTCTTC.

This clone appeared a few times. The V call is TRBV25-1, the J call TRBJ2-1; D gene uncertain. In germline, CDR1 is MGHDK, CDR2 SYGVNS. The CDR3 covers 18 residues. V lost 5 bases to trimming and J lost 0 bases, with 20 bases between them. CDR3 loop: CASSSLGTGVSSYNEQFF. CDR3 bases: TGTGCCAGCAGTTCTCTAGGAACTGGGGTGAGCTCCTACAATGAGCAGTTCTTC.

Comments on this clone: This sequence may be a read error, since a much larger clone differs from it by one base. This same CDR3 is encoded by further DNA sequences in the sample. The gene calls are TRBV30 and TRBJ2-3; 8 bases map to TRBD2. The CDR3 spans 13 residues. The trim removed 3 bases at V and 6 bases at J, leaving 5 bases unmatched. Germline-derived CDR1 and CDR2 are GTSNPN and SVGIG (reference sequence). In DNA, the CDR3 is TGTGCCTGGAGGCGGCGCGGGAGGGATACGCAGTATTTT. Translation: CAWRRRGRDTQYF.

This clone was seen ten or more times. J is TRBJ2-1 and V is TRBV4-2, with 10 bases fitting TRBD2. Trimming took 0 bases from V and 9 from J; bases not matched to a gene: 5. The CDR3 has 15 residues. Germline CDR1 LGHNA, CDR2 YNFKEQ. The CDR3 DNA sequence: TGTGCCAGCAGCCAAGAGAGAGCGGGAGGGTTTGAGCAGTTCTTC. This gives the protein CASSQERAGGFEQFF.

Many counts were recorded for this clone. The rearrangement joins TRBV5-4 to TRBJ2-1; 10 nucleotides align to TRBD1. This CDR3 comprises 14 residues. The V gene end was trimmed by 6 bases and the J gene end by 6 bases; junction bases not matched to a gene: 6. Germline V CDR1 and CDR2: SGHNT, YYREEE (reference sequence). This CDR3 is CASNTGQGLNEQFF. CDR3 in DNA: TGTGCCAGCAACACGGGACAGGGGCTCAATGAGCAGTTCTTC.

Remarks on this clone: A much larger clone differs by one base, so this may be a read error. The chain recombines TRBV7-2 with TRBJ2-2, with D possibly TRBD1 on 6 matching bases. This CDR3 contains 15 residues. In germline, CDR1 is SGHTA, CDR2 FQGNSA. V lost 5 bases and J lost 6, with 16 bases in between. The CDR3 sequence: CASSNDRSRPGELFF. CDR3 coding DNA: TGTGCCAGCAGCAACGACAGGTCCCGACCCGGGGAGCTGTTTTTT.

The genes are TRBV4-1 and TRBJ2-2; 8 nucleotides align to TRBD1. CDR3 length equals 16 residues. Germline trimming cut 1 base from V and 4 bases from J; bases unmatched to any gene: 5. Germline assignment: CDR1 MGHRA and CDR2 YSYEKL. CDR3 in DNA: TGCGCCAGCAGCCAAGGAGACAGGGGCGGCACCGGGGAGCTGTTTTTT. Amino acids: CASSQGDRGGTGELFF.

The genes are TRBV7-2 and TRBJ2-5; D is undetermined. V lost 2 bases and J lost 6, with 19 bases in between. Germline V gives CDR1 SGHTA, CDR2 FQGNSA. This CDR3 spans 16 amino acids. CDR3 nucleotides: TGTGCCAGCAGCTTAATTTCCCAGATTTCTGGGCAGACCCAGTACTTC. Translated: CASSLISQISGQTQYF.

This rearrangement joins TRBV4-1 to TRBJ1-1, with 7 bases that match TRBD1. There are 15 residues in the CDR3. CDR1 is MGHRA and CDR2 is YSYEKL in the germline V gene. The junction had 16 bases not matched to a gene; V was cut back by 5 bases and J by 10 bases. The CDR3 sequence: CASSSPGTAPRRAFF. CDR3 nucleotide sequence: TGCGCCAGCAGCTCCCCCGGGACAGCCCCGAGGAGAGCTTTCTTT.

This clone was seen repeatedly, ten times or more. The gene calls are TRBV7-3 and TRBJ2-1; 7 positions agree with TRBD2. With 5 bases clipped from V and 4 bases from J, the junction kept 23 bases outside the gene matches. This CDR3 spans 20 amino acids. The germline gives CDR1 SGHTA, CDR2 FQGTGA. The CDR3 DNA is TGTGCCAGCAGCCCTTCCGGAGCGGGGAGTAGTTCGAGGGGATACAATGAGCAGTTCTTC. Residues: CASSPSGAGSSSRGYNEQFF.